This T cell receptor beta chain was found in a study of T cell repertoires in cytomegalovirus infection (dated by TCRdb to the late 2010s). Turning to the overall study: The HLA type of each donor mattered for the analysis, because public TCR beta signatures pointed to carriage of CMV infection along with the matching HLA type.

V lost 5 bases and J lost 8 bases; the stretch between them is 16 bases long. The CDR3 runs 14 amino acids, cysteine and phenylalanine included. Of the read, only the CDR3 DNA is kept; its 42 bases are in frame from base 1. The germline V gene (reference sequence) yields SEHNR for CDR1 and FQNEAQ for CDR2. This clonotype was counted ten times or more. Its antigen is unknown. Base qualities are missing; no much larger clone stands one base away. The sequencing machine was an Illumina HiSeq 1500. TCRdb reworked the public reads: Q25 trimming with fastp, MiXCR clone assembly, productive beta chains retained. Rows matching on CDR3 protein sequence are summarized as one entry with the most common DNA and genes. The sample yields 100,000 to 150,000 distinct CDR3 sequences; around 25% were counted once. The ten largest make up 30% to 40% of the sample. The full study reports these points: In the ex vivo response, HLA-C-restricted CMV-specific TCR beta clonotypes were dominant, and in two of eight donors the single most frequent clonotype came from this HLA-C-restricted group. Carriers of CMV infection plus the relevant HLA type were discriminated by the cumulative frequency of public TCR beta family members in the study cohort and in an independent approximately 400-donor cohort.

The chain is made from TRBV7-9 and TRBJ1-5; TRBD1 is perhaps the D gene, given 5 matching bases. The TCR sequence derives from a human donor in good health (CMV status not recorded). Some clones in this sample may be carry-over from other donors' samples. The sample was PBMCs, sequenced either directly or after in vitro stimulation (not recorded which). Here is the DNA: TGTGCCAGCAGCCCTACCGGGACCAGGGAGCCCCAGCATTTT. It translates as CASSPTGTREPQHF.